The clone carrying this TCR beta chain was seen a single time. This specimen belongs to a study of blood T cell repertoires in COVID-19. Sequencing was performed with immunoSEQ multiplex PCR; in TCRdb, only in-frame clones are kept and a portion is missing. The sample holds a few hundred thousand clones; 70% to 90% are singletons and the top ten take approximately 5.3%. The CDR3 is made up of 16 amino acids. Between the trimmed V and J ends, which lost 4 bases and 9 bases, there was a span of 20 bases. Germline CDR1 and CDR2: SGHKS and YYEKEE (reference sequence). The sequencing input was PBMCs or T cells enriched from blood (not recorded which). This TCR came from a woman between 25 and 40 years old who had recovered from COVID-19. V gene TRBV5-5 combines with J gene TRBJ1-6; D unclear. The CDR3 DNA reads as TGTGCCAGCAGCCCCCGGTGGGAGGTCCGGGGTTCACCCCTCCACTTT. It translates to CASSPRWEVRGSPLHF. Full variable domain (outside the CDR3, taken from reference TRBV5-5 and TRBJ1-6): DAGVTQSPTHLIKTRGQQVTLRCSPISGHKSVSWYQQVLGQGPQFIFQYYEKEERGRGNFPDRFSARQFPNYSSELNVNALLLGDSALYLCASSPRWEVRGSPLHFGNGTRLTVT.